These 18 T cell receptor beta chains came from one sample sequenced in a study of T cell responses to AZD1222 COVID-19 vaccine. The assay was immunoSEQ multiplex PCR, and TCRdb's table has in-frame clones only and misses some. Among 150,000 to 200,000 clones listed, roughly 92% were seen once. The sequencing used peripheral blood, collected 28 days after the second AZD1222 dose. These receptors were taken from an adult who received the AZD1222 COVID-19 vaccine.

The rearrangement uses TRBV11-1 and TRBJ1-2; TRBD1 matches at 9 bases. With V trimmed by 4 bases and J by 5 bases, 8 bases remained unmatched. Germline CDR1 reads SGHAT; CDR2 reads FQDESV (reference sequence). There are 15 residues in the CDR3. CDR3 sequence: CASSYRTGADYGYTF. CDR3 DNA: TGTGCCAGCAGCTACCGGACAGGGGCGGATTATGGCTACACCTTC. The full variable domain, rest sourced from reference TRBV11-1 and TRBJ1-2, is EAEVAQSPRYKITEKSQAVAFWCDPISGHATLYWYRQILGQGPELLVQFQDESVVDDSQLPKDRFSAERLKGVDSTLKIQPAELGDSAMYLCASSYRTGADYGYTFGSGTRLTVV.

The CDR3 spells CASSQSGRFYNEQFF. Written as DNA, the CDR3 is TGTGCCAGCAGCCAGAGCGGGAGGTTTTACAATGAGCAGTTCTTC. The chain links TRBV7-3 to TRBJ2-1; 9 bases agree with TRBD2. The CDR3 loop spans 15 amino acids. Germline CDR1 is SGHTA and CDR2 is FQGTGA. Germline trimming cut 5 bases from V and 4 bases from J; bases unmatched to any gene: 6.

The sample holds one count of this clone. The genes are TRBV12-3 or TRBV12-4 and TRBJ1-2; D call uncertain. This CDR3 comprises 10 residues. The germline V and J ends were trimmed by 5 bases and 10 bases, with 8 bases remaining between them. The CDR3 DNA reads TGTGCCAGCAGTCCATTTGCCTACACCTTC. It specifies CASSPFAYTF.

The genes are TRBV6-5 and TRBJ2-3, with 10 bases aligning to TRBD2. The ends lost 5 bases at V and 5 bases at J; junction bases unmatched: 4. CDR1 and CDR2 (germline): MNHEY, SVGAGI. CDR3 length equals 14 residues. The CDR3 protein is CASSQREGRDTQYF. CDR3 DNA sequence: TGTGCCAGCAGTCAGCGGGAGGGGAGAGATACGCAGTATTTT.

This chain connects TRBV28 to TRBJ1-6, with D possibly matching TRBD1 (5 bases). The CDR3 length is 16 residues. Per germline, CDR1 MDHEN and CDR2 SYDVKM. The ends were cut back, 5 bases at V and 10 bases at J, with 21 bases in the middle. In DNA form, the CDR3 reads TGTGCCAGCAGTCCCAAAGGCCAGGGTTCAAGCTCACCCCTCCACTTT. Its protein is CASSPKGQGSSSPLHF.

This clone was detected only once. The chain is built from TRBV9 and TRBJ2-1, with a possible D match to TRBD2 (7 bases). CDR1 and CDR2 from the germline V gene are SGDLS and YYNGEE. The CDR3 has 14 amino acids. Trimming took 2 bases from V and 8 from J, leaving 14 bases between them. CDR3 protein: CASSVEGGSDEQFF. The DNA for the CDR3 is TGTGCCAGCAGCGTCGAGGGGGGGAGCGATGAGCAGTTCTTC.

CDR3 protein: CASSPGTYEQYF. In DNA, the CDR3 is TGTGCCAGCAGCCCCGGCACCTACGAGCAGTACTTC. V gene TRBV7-9 combines with J gene TRBJ2-7; D is uncertain. The germline gives CDR1 SEHNR, CDR2 FQNEAQ (reference sequence). The CDR3 spans 12 residues. V was shortened by 5 bases and J by 2 bases, with 7 bases between the two germline ends.

The CDR3 loop reads CATSDPGTEGQPQHF. In nucleotides, the CDR3 is TGTGCCACCAGTGATCCCGGGACCGAGGGACAGCCCCAGCATTTT. The chain is built from TRBV24-1 and TRBJ1-5; a weak D match, TRBD1 (5 bases). V lost 3 bases and J lost 7, with 15 bases in between. CDR1 is KGHDR, CDR2 SFDVKD, per germline. This CDR3 region has 15 residues.

V usage is TRBV20-1 and J usage is TRBJ1-3; TRBD1 matches at 7 bases. Germline loops: CDR1 DFQATT, CDR2 SNEGSKA (reference sequence). The CDR3 contains 14 residues. Losses at the gene ends were 3 bases for V and 2 bases for J; bases not matched to a gene: 4. CDR3 region: CSASRQGAGNTIYF. The CDR3, as DNA: TGCAGTGCTAGTCGACAGGGTGCTGGAAACACCATATATTTT.

In this sample, this clone turned up once. The rearrangement joins TRBV4-2 to TRBJ2-2, with TRBD2 matching over 9 bases. The CDR3 contains 14 residues. The germline V gene has CDR1 LGHNA and CDR2 YNFKEQ. The ends lost 4 bases at V and 8 bases at J; junction bases unmatched: 5. The CDR3 DNA reads TGTGCCAGCAGCCCTAGCGGGACGGCGGGGGAGCTGTTTTTT. It encodes CASSPSGTAGELFF.

This chain connects TRBV19 to TRBJ1-1; 7 positions agree with TRBD1. CDR1 and CDR2 (germline): LNHDA, SQIVND (reference sequence). V shed 5 bases, J shed 7 bases, and the junction held 10 bases outside the gene matches. The CDR3 extends over 14 amino acids. Here the CDR3 DNA reads TGTGCCAGTAGTGCGCGACGGGACAGCATTGAAGCTTTCTTT. Protein product: CASSARRDSIEAFF.

This chain joins TRBV4-3 and TRBJ1-4; D call uncertain. CDR1 is LGHNA and CDR2 is YSLEER in the germline V gene. This CDR3 is built from 15 residues. The V and J ends lost 2 bases and 3 bases respectively, with 10 bases between them. The CDR3 region has the DNA TGCGCCAGCAGCCAAAGCCGGGTCTCTAATGAAAAACTGTTTTTT. Residues: CASSQSRVSNEKLFF.

The V call is TRBV7-8, the J call TRBJ1-1, with D maybe TRBD1 (6 bases). The CDR3 is 21 residues long. The germline V gene encodes CDR1 SGHVS and CDR2 FQNEAQ. Deletions cut 1 base from V and 0 bases from J, with 27 bases between. The CDR3 protein is CASSLGQRVGGRYGMNTEAFF. The CDR3 DNA reads TGTGCCAGCAGCTTAGGGCAAAGAGTTGGGGGGCGATACGGGATGAACACTGAAGCTTTCTTT.

The rearrangement joins TRBV7-9 to TRBJ1-6; no clear D gene. The CDR3 has 14 amino acids. CDR1 is SEHNR, CDR2 FQNEAQ, per germline (reference sequence). With 6 bases removed from V and 5 bases from J, the gap between germline ends came to 11 bases. CDR3 nucleotides: TGTGCCAGCAGACCCGACGGAGATAATTCACCCCTCCACTTT. It is translated as CASRPDGDNSPLHF.

The V call is TRBV2, the J call TRBJ2-5, with 8 bases fitting TRBD1. The trim removed 3 bases at V and 2 bases at J, leaving 8 bases unmatched. This CDR3 has 16 residues. CDR1 and CDR2 from the germline V gene are SNHLY and FYNNEI. The CDR3 sequence: CASSEQGAAGQETQYF. CDR3 DNA: TGTGCCAGCAGTGAGCAGGGGGCGGCAGGACAAGAGACCCAGTACTTC.

The chain couples TRBV19 to TRBJ1-2; no firm D call. V gave up 3 bases and J gave up 4 bases, with 9 bases separating them. Per the germline V gene, CDR1 is LNHDA and CDR2 is SQIVND (reference sequence). The CDR3 has 13 residues. The CDR3 is CASSIDDGYGYTF. CDR3 sequence (DNA): TGTGCCAGTAGTATCGACGACGGCTATGGCTACACCTTC.

The chain couples TRBV7-9 to TRBJ1-2; D is undetermined. Germline CDR1 is SEHNR and CDR2 is FQNEAQ (reference sequence). The CDR3 is 16 residues long. V was cut by 0 bases and J by 0 bases, with 11 bases left in between. CDR3 nucleotides: TGTGCCAGCAGCTTAGCCCCAGCGACACCTAACTATGGCTACACCTTC. It is translated as CASSLAPATPNYGYTF.

This sequence joins TRBV4-1 and TRBJ1-2, with unresolved D. This CDR3 comprises 13 residues. The germline V and J ends were trimmed by 0 bases and 8 bases, with 10 bases remaining between them. CDR1 MGHRA and CDR2 YSYEKL come from the germline V gene. This chain's CDR3 is CASSQDGDQGYTF. CDR3 bases: TGCGCCAGCAGCCAAGACGGGGATCAGGGCTACACCTTC.